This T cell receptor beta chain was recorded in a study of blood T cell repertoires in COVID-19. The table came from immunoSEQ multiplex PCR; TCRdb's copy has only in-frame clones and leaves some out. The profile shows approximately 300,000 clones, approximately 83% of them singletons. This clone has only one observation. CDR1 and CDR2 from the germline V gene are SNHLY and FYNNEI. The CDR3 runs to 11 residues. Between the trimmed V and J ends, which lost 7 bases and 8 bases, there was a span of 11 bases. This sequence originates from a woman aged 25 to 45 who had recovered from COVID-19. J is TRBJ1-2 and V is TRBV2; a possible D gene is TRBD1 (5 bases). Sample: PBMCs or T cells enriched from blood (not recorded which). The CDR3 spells CASISTGGYTF. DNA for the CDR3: TGTGCCAGCATTTCCACAGGCGGCTACACCTTC. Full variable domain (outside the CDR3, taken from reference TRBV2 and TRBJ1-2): EPEVTQTPSHQVTQMGQEVILRCVPISNHLYFYWYRQILGQKVEFLVSFYNNEISEKSEIFDDQFSVERPDGSNFTLKIRSTKLEDSAMYFCASISTGGYTFGSGTRLTVV.